This T cell receptor beta chain was retrieved from a study of cytomegalovirus exposure and HLA in healthy donors. Study results and limitations: Later, an analysis found that common viral pathogens appeared to be linked with several of the most significant clusters. Presence/absence analysis assumed near-uniform sequencing depth across donors. It was reported that the classifier diagnosed cytomegalovirus status with high specificity and sensitivity in both the original and validation cohorts. Associated with HLA alleles at 0.05 false discovery rate in a later analysis were some 18,000 TCR beta sequences.

V shed 6 bases and J shed 6 bases, with 12 bases lying between them. Germline V gene lookup returns CDR1 WNHNN and CDR2 SYGVQD (reference sequence). The CDR3 consists of 13 residues. PCR employed 60 Vbeta and 13 Jbeta primers. Sequenced by immunoSEQ multiplex PCR; TCRdb stores in-frame clones only, minus some. Among under 250,000 clones listed, around 78% were seen once. Remarks on this clone: What it binds is not known.

Sequencing used PBMCs. The source of this sequence is a man aged 25 to 45 in good health and CMV-seronegative. The J gene is TRBJ1-5, the V gene TRBV10-1; D unresolved. CDR3 in amino acids: CASSSSGSQPQHF. CDR3 sequence (DNA): TGCGCCAGCAGCAGCTCGGGGTCTCAGCCCCAGCATTTT.